A single sample gave rise to the 17 T cell receptor beta chains below, sequenced in a study of technical replicates of blood from a handful of donors. Clones were read by immunoSEQ multiplex PCR, and TCRdb kept only the in-frame ones, dropping some. The sample has approximately 70,000 clones, 80% to 95% seen once; the top ten hold 0.36%. Sequenced: T cells isolated from PBMCs. The receptors derive from a human donor in good health.

J is TRBJ1-2 and V is TRBV7-9; D gene ambiguous. V lost 3 bases to trimming and J lost 8 bases, with 10 bases between them. CDR3 length: 12 amino acids. Germline V CDR1 and CDR2: SEHNR, FQNEAQ (reference sequence). The CDR3 loop is CASSLGGGGYTF. DNA for the CDR3: TGTGCCAGCAGCTTGGGAGGAGGCGGCTACACCTTC.

The chain joins TRBV7-8 to TRBJ2-1; the match to TRBD2 covers 7 bases. Looked up from germline, CDR1 is SGHVS and CDR2 is FQNEAQ. The CDR3 runs 14 residues. The ends lost 10 bases at V and 3 bases at J; junction bases unmatched: 9. Here the CDR3 DNA reads TGTGCCACAGGGAGCGGGACCGTCTACAATGAGCAGTTCTTC. Amino acids: CATGSGTVYNEQFF.

This sequence joins TRBV6-5 and TRBJ2-7; D gene uncertain. Between the trimmed V and J ends, which lost 2 bases and 5 bases, there was a span of 10 bases. The CDR3 has 13 amino acids. CDR1 is MNHEY, CDR2 SVGAGI, per germline. Here the CDR3 reads CASSYHGLNEQYF. The CDR3 DNA follows: TGTGCCAGCAGTTACCATGGGCTCAACGAGCAGTACTTC.

The DNA of the CDR3 is TGCGCCAGCAGCCAGGCTTTAGCGGGAGTGGCCTACAATGAGCAGTTCTTC. Its protein product is CASSQALAGVAYNEQFF. The rearrangement uses TRBV4-1 and TRBJ2-1, with 9 bases that match TRBD2. Germline lookup yields CDR1 MGHRA and CDR2 YSYEKL. This CDR3 comprises 17 residues. Trimming cost V 3 bases and J 2 bases; bases outside gene matches: 8.

To note about this clone: Other DNA sequences of this sample code for an identical CDR3. The V and J genes are TRBV30 and TRBJ2-7; D not resolved. Germline values: CDR1 GTSNPN, CDR2 SVGIG (reference sequence). The length of the CDR3 is 13 residues. The V and J ends lost 0 bases and 2 bases respectively, with 8 bases between them. The CDR3 sequence is CAWSVGGAYEQYF. The CDR3 coding sequence is TGTGCCTGGAGTGTAGGCGGAGCCTACGAGCAGTACTTC. Filled out from reference TRBV30 and TRBJ2-7, the complete variable domain reads SQTIHQWPATLVQPVGSPLSLECTVEGTSNPNLYWYRQAAGRGLQLLFYSVGIGQISSEVPQNLSASRPQDRQFILSSKKLLLSDSGFYLCAWSVGGAYEQYFGPGTRLTVT.

CDR3 coding DNA: TGTGCCAGCAGCTTAACGGGGAACACTGAAGCTTTCTTT. Encoded protein: CASSLTGNTEAFF. This chain connects TRBV11-3 to TRBJ1-1, with D uncertain. This CDR3 spans 13 amino acids. V was shortened by 2 bases and J by 1 base, with 5 bases between the two germline ends. Germline CDR1 and CDR2: SGHNT and YENEEA.

This clone was seen only once. The chain links TRBV5-1 to TRBJ2-1, with 7 positions matching TRBD2. With V trimmed by 1 base and J by 0 bases, 7 bases remained unmatched. From germline, CDR1 is SGHRS and CDR2 YFSETQ. This CDR3 has 17 residues. The CDR3 DNA follows: TGCGCCAGCAGCTTGTCGTCGGGAGGTAACTCCTACAATGAGCAGTTCTTC. Translated, it gives CASSLSSGGNSYNEQFF.

The rearrangement uses TRBV4-1 and TRBJ2-3; 9 bases agree with TRBD2. This CDR3 region has 18 residues. Germline V gene sequence: CDR1 MGHRA, CDR2 YSYEKL. V lost 1 base and J lost 2; bases outside the gene matches: 10. Here the CDR3 reads CASSQGLFSGRITDTQYF. CDR3 nucleotide sequence: TGCGCCAGCAGCCAAGGCCTCTTTAGCGGGAGAATCACAGATACGCAGTATTTT.

The gene calls are TRBV7-9 and TRBJ2-7; 7 bases are shared with TRBD1. Germline assignment: CDR1 SEHNR and CDR2 FQNEAQ (reference sequence). The V segment lost 7 bases and the J segment 2 bases; nucleotides outside the gene matches: 8. CDR3 size: 14 residues. Written as DNA, the CDR3 is TGTGCCAGCACTCAACCGGGACAGCCCTACGAGCAGTACTTC. This sequence encodes CASTQPGQPYEQYF.

The table lists this clone with a count of one. The gene calls are TRBV7-2 and TRBJ2-1; the match to TRBD1 covers 8 bases. The CDR3 is 16 residues long. Germline CDR1 SGHTA, CDR2 FQGNSA. Germline trimming cut 2 bases from V and 5 bases from J; bases unmatched to any gene: 8. CDR3 in DNA: TGTGCCAGCAGCTTATTTCAGGGGGCATTCAACAATGAGCAGTTCTTC. As protein: CASSLFQGAFNNEQFF.

The chain uses TRBV9 and TRBJ1-5; D is ambiguous. The CDR3 runs 15 residues. The V end lost 4 bases, the J end lost 1 base, and 12 bases lay between the germline ends. Germline lookup yields CDR1 SGDLS and CDR2 YYNGEE. The CDR3 DNA reads as TGTGCCAGCAGCAGAGGCCCCGTGAGCAATCAGCCCCAGCATTTT. Protein: CASSRGPVSNQPQHF. Variable domain in full (rest from reference TRBV9 and TRBJ1-5): DSGVTQTPKHLITATGQRVTLRCSPRSGDLSVYWYQQSLDQGLQFLIQYYNGEERAKGNILERFSAQQFPDLHSELNLSSLELGDSALYFCASSRGPVSNQPQHFGDGTRLSIL.

The chain uses TRBV6-1 and TRBJ2-7, with D possibly TRBD1 on 6 matching bases. Trimming removed 3 bases from V and 6 bases from J, with 27 bases in between. The germline gives CDR1 MNHNS, CDR2 SASEGT. The CDR3 has 18 residues. This chain's CDR3 is CASSDKGVRTSQTLEQYF. The CDR3 DNA reads as TGTGCCAGCAGTGACAAGGGGGTCCGCACTTCCCAGACTCTCGAGCAGTACTTC.

The V gene is TRBV30, the J gene TRBJ2-5; 7 bases line up with TRBD2. CDR3 length: 11 residues. The V gene's germline CDR1 is GTSNPN and CDR2 SVGIG (reference sequence). Trimming cost V 3 bases and J 11 bases; bases outside gene matches: 6. The CDR3 is CAWRDAGDQYF. As DNA, the CDR3 is TGTGCCTGGAGAGATGCGGGAGATCAGTACTTC. Looking up the rest from reference TRBV30 and TRBJ2-5 gives the full variable domain: SQTIHQWPATLVQPVGSPLSLECTVEGTSNPNLYWYRQAAGRGLQLLFYSVGIGQISSEVPQNLSASRPQDRQFILSSKKLLLSDSGFYLCAWRDAGDQYFGPGTRLLVL.

The rearrangement joins TRBV6-5 to TRBJ2-3; 7 nucleotides match TRBD2. The J segment lost 2 bases and the V segment lost 4 bases, leaving 3 bases of the junction unmatched. The CDR3 is 14 amino acids. CDR1 is MNHEY, CDR2 SVGAGI, per germline. The CDR3 DNA follows: TGTGCCAGCAGTTTTAGCGGGCCCACAGATACGCAGTATTTT. Translated: CASSFSGPTDTQYF.

The chain joins TRBV7-8 to TRBJ1-2, with D perhaps TRBD1 (5 bases). This CDR3 is 12 amino acids long. CDR1 SGHVS and CDR2 FQNEAQ come from the germline V gene. Trimming stripped 2 bases from V and 6 bases from J, with 7 bases between. CDR3 sequence: CASSLSGNGYTF. The CDR3 region has the DNA TGTGCCAGCAGCTTATCAGGGAATGGCTACACCTTC.

The chain links TRBV19 to TRBJ1-4, with TRBD1 identical over 8 bases. This CDR3 spans 14 amino acids. The J segment lost 6 bases and the V segment lost 6 bases, leaving 6 bases of the junction unmatched. The germline V gene has CDR1 LNHDA and CDR2 SQIVND (reference sequence). The CDR3 DNA is TGTGCCAGTAGCGTGGGACAGGCTCATGAAAAACTGTTTTTT. Protein product: CASSVGQAHEKLFF.

This sequence joins TRBV9 and TRBJ2-5, with TRBD2 matching over 13 bases. The length of the CDR3 is 16 residues. The V gene's germline CDR1 is SGDLS and CDR2 YYNGEE. The V gene end was trimmed by 3 bases and the J gene end by 5 bases; junction bases not matched to a gene: 7. The CDR3: CASSGGLAGVDETQYF. The CDR3 nucleotides read TGTGCCAGCAGCGGTGGACTAGCGGGAGTCGATGAGACCCAGTACTTC. Together with reference TRBV9 and TRBJ2-5, the CDR3 gives the full variable domain: DSGVTQTPKHLITATGQRVTLRCSPRSGDLSVYWYQQSLDQGLQFLIQYYNGEERAKGNILERFSAQQFPDLHSELNLSSLELGDSALYFCASSGGLAGVDETQYFGPGTRLLVL.